Detailed here is one T cell receptor (beta chain). What it recognizes is unknown. The sample is drawn from a study of tumor and adjacent non-tumor tissue in lung cancer. Three rounds of nested PCR, following a modified ARM-PCR protocol, produced the TCRbeta library. In TCRdb, the multiplex PCR reads were re-called with MiXCR into one record per CDR3 protein. The sample includes about 75,000 distinct CDR3 sequences, 60% to 80% seen only once; the top ten take 12%. RNA was extracted from bulk tissue without any cell sorting. The V and J ends lost 6 bases and 7 bases respectively, with 15 bases between them. The CDR3 has 14 residues. Study-wide points: In normal lung, the top 100 clones were significantly more dominant than in tumor.

V and J are TRBV12-3 or TRBV12-4 and TRBJ1-4; no definite D call. The sequencing input was lung tumor tissue. The receptor was derived from a woman aged 45-65 years with non-small cell lung cancer. The DNA of the CDR3 is TGTGCCAGCAGCACCCAACGGGGTTTTGAAAAACTGTTTTTT. Protein: CASSTQRGFEKLFF.